The 13 T cell receptor beta chains below were found in one sample sequenced in a study of blood T cell repertoires in COVID-19. Produced via immunoSEQ multiplex PCR; TCRdb's table is partial and in-frame only. This table has 210,000 or so clones, just under 85% appearing once. Sequenced: peripheral blood. The source is a woman aged 45-65 years with active or convalescent COVID-19.

This sequence joins TRBV4-1 and TRBJ1-1, with unresolved D. The V gene lost 5 bases and the J gene lost 1 base, with 11 bases spanning the gap. The CDR3 sequence is 14 residues long. The germline CDR1 and CDR2 sequences are MGHRA and YSYEKL. CDR3 nucleotides: TGCGCCAGCAGCTCCCAAACACGGAACACTGAAGCTTTCTTT. Translated: CASSSQTRNTEAFF.

The rearrangement joins TRBV2 to TRBJ1-5; tentatively, D is TRBD1 (6 bases). This CDR3 is 16 amino acids long. CDR1 SNHLY and CDR2 FYNNEI come from the germline V gene. The V end lost 5 bases, the J end lost 10 bases, and 24 bases lay between the germline ends. The CDR3 DNA follows: TGTGCCAGCAGTCCTGGGGGCCCGGTTGGTTGGGTACCCCAGCATTTT. As protein: CASSPGGPVGWVPQHF.

V usage is TRBV7-3 and J usage is TRBJ2-2, with 7 bases aligning to TRBD1. V lost 6 bases, J lost 6 bases, and 19 bases stayed unmatched. The CDR3 loop spans 18 amino acids. Per germline, CDR1 SGHTA and CDR2 FQGTGA. CDR3 bases: TGTGCCAGCAGTTTAGGCCCTCTGGGACAGTCAGCCCCCGGGGAGCTGTTTTTT. Encoded protein: CASSLGPLGQSAPGELFF.

This clone was counted once. J is TRBJ2-2 and V is TRBV6-5, with a possible D match to TRBD2 (5 bases). The V gene lost 0 bases and the J gene lost 4 bases, with 6 bases spanning the gap. This CDR3 comprises 14 residues. Germline V lookup: CDR1 MNHEY, CDR2 SVGAGI. The CDR3 sequence is CASSYSRVTGELFF. CDR3 bases: TGTGCCAGCAGTTACTCGAGGGTCACCGGGGAGCTGTTTTTT.

The rearrangement uses TRBV28 and TRBJ2-2, with 8 nucleotides matching TRBD1. V shed 2 bases and J 5 bases; nucleotides not matched to a gene: 1. The CDR3 contains 14 residues. CDR1 MDHEN and CDR2 SYDVKM come from the germline V gene. The CDR3 protein is CASSLNRGTGELFF. In DNA form, the CDR3 reads TGTGCCAGCAGTTTAAACAGGGGGACCGGGGAGCTGTTTTTT.

This clone was counted a single time. The gene calls are TRBV5-1 and TRBJ1-6; D possibly corresponds to TRBD1 (5 bases). The CDR3 contains 13 residues. Germline V lookup: CDR1 SGHRS, CDR2 YFSETQ. Trimming pared 1 base from V and 7 bases from J, leaving 6 bases between. CDR3: CASSLSGNSPLHF. In nucleotides, the CDR3 is TGCGCCAGCAGCTTGTCAGGGAATTCACCCCTCCACTTT.

This chain links TRBV28 with TRBJ1-5; D is unclear. Trimming took 2 bases from V and 7 from J, leaving 15 bases between them. Per germline, CDR1 MDHEN and CDR2 SYDVKM. The CDR3 sequence is 15 residues long. CDR3 amino acids: CASSLRTAPGQPQHF. CDR3 nucleotide sequence: TGTGCCAGCAGTTTAAGGACCGCCCCGGGGCAGCCCCAGCATTTT.

The V and J genes are TRBV2 and TRBJ2-7; D is undetermined. V was trimmed by 11 bases and J by 2 bases, leaving 16 bases between them. Germline assignment: CDR1 SNHLY and CDR2 FYNNEI. This CDR3 spans 13 amino acids. The CDR3 sequence: CAGQSIRPYEQYF. For the CDR3, the DNA is TGTGCCGGGCAGTCGATCCGGCCCTACGAGCAGTACTTC.

For this clone: Other DNA sequences in this specimen translate into the identical CDR3. V and J are TRBV7-9 and TRBJ1-2; D may be TRBD1 (5 bases). There are 14 residues in the CDR3. CDR1 and CDR2 (germline): SEHNR, FQNEAQ (reference sequence). V was shortened by 5 bases and J by 4 bases, with 14 bases between the two germline ends. CDR3 in amino acids: CASSPGGVGYGYTF. The DNA of the CDR3 is TGTGCCAGCAGCCCCGGGGGGGTCGGCTATGGCTACACCTTC.

J is TRBJ1-3 and V is TRBV30, with 9 positions matching TRBD1. The CDR3 spans 13 residues. J lost 7 bases, V lost 3 bases, and 4 bases had no gene match. Looked up from germline, CDR1 is GTSNPN and CDR2 is SVGIG (reference sequence). This CDR3 reads CAWSRGQGNTIYF. The CDR3 DNA reads as TGTGCCTGGAGCAGAGGACAGGGGAACACCATATATTTT.

The rearrangement uses TRBV6-5 and TRBJ1-5; D is possibly TRBD1 (5 bases). Trimming cost V 5 bases and J 4 bases, with 12 bases left between them. The CDR3 extends over 14 amino acids. The germline V gene has CDR1 MNHEY and CDR2 SVGAGI. CDR3: CASSTGGWNQPQHF. CDR3 nucleotide sequence: TGTGCCAGCAGTACGGGGGGTTGGAATCAGCCCCAGCATTTT.

The chain recombines TRBV2 with TRBJ2-5; D is unclear. The V gene's germline CDR1 is SNHLY and CDR2 FYNNEI. V was pared by 6 bases and J by 1 base, with 6 bases between. The CDR3 has 12 residues. The CDR3 coding sequence is TGTGCCAGCAGGAAGAGCCAAGAGACCCAGTACTTC. Translating it yields CASRKSQETQYF.

The table lists this clone with a count of one. The chain has TRBV11-2 and TRBJ1-3, with TRBD1 identical over 7 bases. This CDR3 has 17 residues. V lost 4 bases to trimming and J lost 3 bases; unmatched junction nucleotides: 12. Germline V gene sequence: CDR1 SGHAT, CDR2 FQNNGV. CDR3 protein: CASSSDRVGLIGNTIYF. The DNA of the CDR3 is TGTGCCAGCAGCTCAGACAGGGTTGGGCTTATTGGAAACACCATATATTTT.